This is a list of T cell receptor beta chains from one sample in a study of human T cells and chemical hapten exposure. In TCRdb, the RACE reads were re-called with MiXCR into one record per CDR3 protein. Among approximately 370,000 distinct CDR3 sequences listed, 4.5% to 5.5% were seen once. The source material was whole blood, sampled in connection with sensitization to the hapten diphenylcyclopropenone (DPC). The receptors were sampled from a woman aged 18-29 years with alopecia areata. Some clones in this sample may be carry-over from other donors' samples. Each CDR3 is given with its conserved first and last residue. The D gene is left open where the match is weak. Expanded clones are given a class, and other clones once, few, many or no size at all.

>-|TRBJ2-7|TRBV6-5|-
TGTGCCAGCAGTTACCGACAAACCTACGAGCAGTACTTC
CASSYRQTYEQYF
>-|TRBJ1-2|TRBV10-3|TRBD1
TGTGCCATCAGGCCTACAGGGGAAGACTATGGCTACACCTTC
CAIRPTGEDYGYTF
>few|TRBJ1-1|TRBV6-5|-
TGTGCCAGCAGTTACTCGGCGGGTTCGGGCACTGAAGCTTTCTTT
CASSYSAGSGTEAFF
>-|TRBJ2-7|TRBV10-3|-
TGTGCCATCAGTGAGAGGGAGGCTCTGTACGAGCAGTACTTC
CAISEREALYEQYF
>few|TRBJ2-3|TRBV11-2|-
TGTGCCAGCAGCTTAGGCTGGGGGGCTAGCACAGATACGCAGTATTTT
CASSLGWGASTDTQYF
>-|TRBJ1-3|TRBV4-1|TRBD1
TGCGCCAGCAGCCAAGACAGGGGGTACGGAAACACCATATATTTT
CASSQDRGYGNTIYF
>many|TRBJ1-4|TRBV7-2|-
TGTGCCAGCAGCTTCTCCCCAGGGAATGAAAAACTGTTTTTT
CASSFSPGNEKLFF
>many|TRBJ2-1|TRBV27|TRBD1
TGTGCCAGCAAACGCGGGACAGGGGGTAATGAGCAGTTCTTC
CASKRGTGGNEQFF
>many|TRBJ2-1|TRBV29-1|-
TGCAGCGCAGGAGAGAATGAGCAGTTCTTC
CSAGENEQFF
>many|TRBJ2-1|TRBV18|TRBD2
TGTGCCAGCAGCCCCGGGACTAGCAATGAGCAGTTCTTC
CASSPGTSNEQFF